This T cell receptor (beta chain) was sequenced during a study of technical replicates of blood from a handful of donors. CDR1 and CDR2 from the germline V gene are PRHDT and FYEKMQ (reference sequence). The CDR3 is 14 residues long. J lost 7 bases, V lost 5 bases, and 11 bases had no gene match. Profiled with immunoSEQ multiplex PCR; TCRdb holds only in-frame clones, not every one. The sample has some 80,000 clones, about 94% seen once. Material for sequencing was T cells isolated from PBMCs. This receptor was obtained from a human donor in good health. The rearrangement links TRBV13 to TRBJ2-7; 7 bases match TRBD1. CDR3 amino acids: CASSNLQGLGEQYF. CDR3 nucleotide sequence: TGTGCCAGCAGCAATCTACAGGGGCTGGGAGAGCAGTACTTC.